The sequence of this T cell receptor beta chain was determined in a study of blood T cells in healthy people across ages. This clonotype was seen a few times. Germline CDR1 reads SGHRS; CDR2 reads YFSETQ. The V and J ends lost 0 bases and 2 bases respectively, with 12 bases between them. The CDR3 length is 15 residues. The authors ran a second PCR of 7 to 11 cycles using a sample-barcoded 5' primer and a J-beta primer mix. Every cDNA was tagged by a template-switch adaptor with 12 random nucleotides. MiXCR was run by TCRdb on the 5' RACE reads, yielding one entry per CDR3 protein. In the table there are over a million distinct CDR3 sequences, around 45% of which are singletons.

The chain carries TRBV5-1 and TRBJ2-7; either TRBD1 or TRBD2 may fit D (6 bases each). The sequencing input was blood. The clonotype was recovered from a woman aged 55-70 years in good health. CDR3 DNA: TGCGCCAGCAGCTTGGGCCTTCGGGGGCCCTACGAGCAGTACTTC. As protein: CASSLGLRGPYEQYF. Drawing the rest from reference TRBV5-1 and TRBJ2-7, the complete variable domain is KAGVTQTPRYLIKTRGQQVTLSCSPISGHRSVSWYQQTPGQGLQFLFEYFSETQRNKGNFPGRFSGRQFSNSRSEMNVSTLELGDSALYLCASSLGLRGPYEQYFGPGTRLTVT.